This T cell receptor (beta chain) is from a study of T cell changes during pregnancy in multiple sclerosis. Profiled with immunoSEQ multiplex PCR; TCRdb holds only in-frame clones, not every one. The sample carries fewer than 100,000 clones, roughly 90% recorded once. The sequence was collected from a female donor with multiple sclerosis, enrolled in a pregnancy study. This specimen consisted of peripheral blood, obtained before pregnancy.

The CDR3 reads CANGRGSTDTQYF. In DNA, the CDR3 is TGTGCCAACGGAAGAGGAAGCACAGATACGCAGTATTTT. The chain employs TRBV10-3 and TRBJ2-3; D unclear. The CDR3 covers 13 residues. Germline values: CDR1 ENHRY, CDR2 SYGVKD. Trimming stripped 10 bases from V and 0 bases from J, with 11 bases between.